One sample yielded the 6 T cell receptor beta chains listed below, sequenced in a study of human T cells and chemical hapten exposure. TCRdb re-called the RACE reads through MiXCR, storing one row per CDR3 protein. Of a few hundred thousand distinct CDR3 sequences listed, about 6% are singletons. Regarding time point: patch test 2, 6 weeks after DPC sensitization. The sample's treatment: therapeutic diphenylcyclopropenone sensitization with weekly scalp DPC. Specimen: whole blood, collected in connection with sensitization to the hapten diphenylcyclopropenone (DPC). Source of these receptors: a woman aged 18-29 years with alopecia areata. Some clones in this sample may be carry-over from other donors' samples.

This clonotype appeared many times. This chain uses TRBV18 with TRBJ1-5; D is unclear. Per germline, CDR1 KGHSH and CDR2 LQKENI. V was pared by 1 base and J by 6 bases, with 10 bases between. The CDR3 sequence is 14 residues long. The CDR3: CASSPHPDGQPQHF. CDR3 nucleotides: TGTGCCAGCTCACCACACCCGGATGGTCAGCCCCAGCATTTT.

A few counts support this clonotype. The chain combines TRBV5-6 with TRBJ2-5, with 9 bases matching TRBD1. The germline CDR1 and CDR2 sequences are SGHDT and YYEEEE. J lost 7 bases, V lost 2 bases, and 6 bases had no gene match. This CDR3 spans 14 amino acids. CDR3 in amino acids: CASSLGQGMRTQYF. In DNA, the CDR3 is TGTGCCAGCAGCTTAGGACAGGGGATGCGGACCCAGTACTTC.

This clonotype occurred a few times. The rearrangement links TRBV29-1 to TRBJ1-6; D remains ambiguous. V was cut by 4 bases and J by 8 bases, with 12 bases left in between. Germline V gene sequence: CDR1 SQVTM, CDR2 ANQGSEA. This CDR3 is built from 13 residues. CDR3 in DNA: TGCAGCGTTGGGGAGGGCCTGGATTCACCCCTCCACTTT. Its protein is CSVGEGLDSPLHF. Full variable domain (rest looked up from reference TRBV29-1 and TRBJ1-6): SAVISQKPSRDICQRGTSLTIQCQVDSQVTMMFWYRQQPGQSLTLIATANQGSEATYESGFVIDKFPISRPNLTFSTLTVSNMSPEDSSIYLCSVGEGLDSPLHFGNGTRLTVT.

This clonotype was found a few times. CDR3: CASSPSQGRQESSYNSPLHF. The CDR3, as DNA: TGTGCCAGCAGCCCGTCACAGGGACGACAAGAAAGCTCCTATAATTCACCCCTCCACTTT. V usage is TRBV5-6 and J usage is TRBJ1-6, with D perhaps matching TRBD1 (6 bases). The germline V gene encodes CDR1 SGHDT and CDR2 YYEEEE. This CDR3 is built from 20 residues. Trimming took off 4 bases at V and 0 bases at J, with 23 bases between the two ends.

This clonotype occurred many times. The chain combines TRBV20-1 with TRBJ1-5; the D is unclear. Germline values: CDR1 DFQATT, CDR2 SNEGSKA (reference sequence). Trimming took off 6 bases at V and 3 bases at J, with 18 bases between the two ends. The CDR3 is made up of 15 amino acids. The CDR3 DNA sequence: TGCAGTGCGTCCGAACGGTTGTTGAACAATCAGCCCCAGCATTTT. It is translated as CSASERLLNNQPQHF.

The chain couples TRBV7-9 to TRBJ2-3, with 9 bases identical to TRBD1. Losses at the gene ends were 8 bases for V and 4 bases for J; bases not matched to a gene: 13. This CDR3 has 16 residues. Per the germline V gene, CDR1 is SEHNR and CDR2 is FQNEAQ (reference sequence). The CDR3: CASGKPGQGFSDTQYF. The CDR3 nucleotides are TGTGCCAGCGGAAAACCGGGACAGGGATTCTCAGATACGCAGTATTTT.